This TCR beta chain was documented in a study of T-cell memory formation after mild COVID-19 (dated by TCRdb to about 2021). Notes on the research overall: Most TCR sequence clusters were specific to one of the two donors. In a couple of donors, T-cell clones that expanded and contracted after mild COVID-19 were tracked by sequencing TCRalpha and TCRbeta repertoires over time. The cohort comprised two young, previously healthy adult volunteers, one female and one male.

Ficoll-Paque density gradient centrifugation was the method used to isolate PBMCs. Worth noting for this clonotype: Its recognized antigen is unknown. One base away there is no much larger clone; base qualities are not given.

The investigation overall reported the following: From day 15 to 85, contracting clones showed balanced CD4/CD8 phenotypes, whereas a second wave of clones that expanded from day 15 to 37 leaned towards CD4+. The detection of some responding clones in pre-infection memory suggests that pre-existing cross-reactive memory T cells joined the SARS-CoV-2 response. Contracting CD4+ clones were located mainly in the CM and EM memory subsets, whereas CD8+ clones were found to be enriched in EMRA. Whether the second-wave clones peaking on day 37 were SARS-CoV-2 specific was not confirmed. The study included only a couple of mild cases, and larger cohorts that include severe cases with pre-infection samples were judged to be necessary.

The reads were generated on an Illumina NovaSeq 6000. TCRalpha and TCRbeta cDNA libraries were constructed by 5'RACE with constant-segment primers, with sample barcodes and unique molecular identifiers being introduced. RNA was extracted from every sample with Trizol reagent. The libraries were amplified in two PCR steps, and the second step added a second sample barcode and Illumina TruSeq adapters. The libraries were sequenced on an Illumina NovaSeq using 2 x 150 bp paired-end reads. Per the authors' processing: Reads were demultiplexed and collapsed into UMI-guided consensus sequences with migec v1.2.7. With mixcr v2.1.11, UMI consensuses were aligned to TRA and TRB V and J templates and assembled into clonotypes. A clonotype was counted as expanded or contracted only when both edgeR and NoisET called the clonotype significant, with the noise models trained on biological replicates. For edgeR calls, the thresholds were a false discovery rate-adjusted p below 0.01 and a log2 fold-change of 1. PCA with hierarchical clustering of max-normalized trajectories of the 1000 most abundant clonotypes was used as exploratory dynamics analysis. The CD4 or CD8 phenotype of responding clones was assigned using the separately sequenced CD4+ and CD8+ repertoires. Using fastp trimming at Q25 and MiXCR clonotype assembly, TCRdb reanalyzed the public sequencing data and kept in-frame beta chains. Every entry covers one CDR3 protein and lists the most common genes and DNA from its rows. TCRdb's processing, not the authors', yielded these V and J calls. In this sample the table shows hundreds of thousands of distinct CDR3 sequences, 15% to 20% of which occur a single time. In total, the top ten clones hold roughly 21% of the sample.

The source is a man between 18 and 29 years old who had mild COVID-19 (a few samples of this study predate the infection). The sample titles of this study are shuffled in the database, so cell type and time point are left out; the donor was told from shared clones. The sample consisted of PBMCs or a T cell subset sorted from them (not recorded which).

The DNA is as follows: TGTGCCAGCACCATCACCGGGACCTTAGGCGGCTACACCTTC. Its translation reads: CASTITGTLGGYTF. The rearranged segments are TRBV7-9 and TRBJ1-2; the best D guess is TRBD1, with 5 bases matching. The CDR3 numbers 14 residues from cysteine through phenylalanine. Left in the record is the CDR3 DNA by itself, 42 bases read in frame from the first base. CDR1 SEHNR and CDR2 FQNEAQ are derived from the germline V gene (reference sequence). V and J lose 7 bases and 8 bases, and a span of 20 bases separates them.